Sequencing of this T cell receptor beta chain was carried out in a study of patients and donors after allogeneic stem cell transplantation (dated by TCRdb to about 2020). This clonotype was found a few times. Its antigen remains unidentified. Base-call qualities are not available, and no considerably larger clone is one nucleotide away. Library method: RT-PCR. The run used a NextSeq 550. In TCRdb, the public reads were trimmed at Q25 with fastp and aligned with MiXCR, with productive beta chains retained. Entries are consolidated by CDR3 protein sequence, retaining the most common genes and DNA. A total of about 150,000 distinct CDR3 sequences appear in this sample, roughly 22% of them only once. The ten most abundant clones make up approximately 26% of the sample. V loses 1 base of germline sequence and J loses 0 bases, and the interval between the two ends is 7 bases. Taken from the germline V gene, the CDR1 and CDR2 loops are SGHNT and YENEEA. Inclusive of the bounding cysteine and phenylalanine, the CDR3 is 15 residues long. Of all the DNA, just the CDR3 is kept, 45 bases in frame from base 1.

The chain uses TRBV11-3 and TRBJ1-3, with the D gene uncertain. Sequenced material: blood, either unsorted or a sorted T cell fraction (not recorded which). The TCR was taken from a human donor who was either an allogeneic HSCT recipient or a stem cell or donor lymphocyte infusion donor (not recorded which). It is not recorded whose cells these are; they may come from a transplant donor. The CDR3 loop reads CASSLGDGSGNTIYF. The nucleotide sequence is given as TGTGCCAGCAGCTTAGGTGATGGCTCTGGAAACACCATATATTTT.